This T cell receptor (beta chain) derives from a study of control samples from healthy donors and cancer patients. CDR1 is SGHAT and CDR2 is FQDESV in the germline V gene (reference sequence). Germline trimming cut 4 bases from V and 4 bases from J; bases unmatched to any gene: 6. The CDR3 loop spans 15 amino acids. Clones were read by immunoSEQ multiplex PCR, and TCRdb kept only the in-frame ones, dropping some. This sample carries about 34,000 clones, 86% of them seen once, and the ten largest clones take more than 1.5%. The TCR was taken from a woman aged 40-49 years with lung cancer. The sample comprised PBMCs. V gene TRBV11-1 combines with J gene TRBJ1-4; the match to TRBD1 covers 7 bases. CDR3 nucleotides: TGTGCCAGCAGCTACGCCGGGACAGTTAATGAAAAACTGTTTTTT. Translation: CASSYAGTVNEKLFF. The variable domain in full, with the rest retrieved from reference TRBV11-1 and TRBJ1-4, is EAEVAQSPRYKITEKSQAVAFWCDPISGHATLYWYRQILGQGPELLVQFQDESVVDDSQLPKDRFSAERLKGVDSTLKIQPAELGDSAMYLCASSYAGTVNEKLFFGSGTQLSVL.